The present entry profiles one TCR beta chain with its context. The data stem from a study of CD8 T cells in Susac syndrome. The CDR3 length is 13 residues. Unmatched junction bases numbered 6, after V lost 5 bases and J lost 10 bases. TCR beta sequencing covered blood CD8+ and CD4+ T cells. Bulk CD8+ and CD4+ cells came from magnetic negative isolation; CD8+ TEMRA by FACS. Reverse transcription of 0.5 to 1 ug RNA was carried out with random hexamers. Multiplex immunoSEQ PCR targeted 54 Vbeta and 13 Jbeta TCR beta segments. TCRdb re-analysed the immunoSEQ multiplex PCR reads in MiXCR, keeping a single row per CDR3 protein. The table records fewer than 200,000 distinct CDR3 sequences, 85% to 95% of them present only once.

The receptor was isolated from a human donor with multiple sclerosis. The chain joins TRBV12-3 or TRBV12-4 to TRBJ2-7; 12 nucleotides agree with TRBD2. Sequencing was carried out using CD8+ T cells from PBMCs. The CDR3 region is CASSPGTSGHQYF. Here the CDR3 DNA reads TGTGCCAGCAGTCCAGGGACTAGCGGGCATCAGTACTTC.